The 17 T cell receptor beta chains below all came from one sample that was sequenced in a study of technical replicates of blood from a few donors. The assay was immunoSEQ multiplex PCR, and TCRdb's table has in-frame clones only and misses some. The table has approximately 73,000 clones, about 96% seen once. The sample was T cells isolated from PBMCs. These receptors were obtained from a human donor in good health.

The chain couples TRBV7-3 to TRBJ2-1; 12 nucleotides line up with TRBD2. Germline V gives CDR1 SGHTA, CDR2 FQGTGA. Unmatched junction bases numbered 8, after V lost 6 bases and J lost 8 bases. CDR3 length: 15 amino acids. CDR3 amino acids: CASSTTSGSVHEQFF. Written as DNA, the CDR3 is TGTGCCAGCAGTACGACTAGCGGGAGCGTCCATGAGCAGTTCTTC.

In its sample, this clone was seen once. The chain uses TRBV9 and TRBJ1-5; D is unresolved. Trimming removed 4 bases at V and 1 base at J, with 12 bases between. The germline CDR1 and CDR2 sequences are SGDLS and YYNGEE. The CDR3 spans 15 residues. CDR3 residues: CASSPTGGSNQPQHF. DNA for the CDR3: TGTGCCAGCAGCCCAACGGGAGGGAGCAATCAGCCCCAGCATTTT.

DNA for the CDR3: TGTGCCAGCAGCCCCCACCGGGGACTCAGAGGGGTAGGGGAGCTGTTTTTT. Translation: CASSPHRGLRGVGELFF. V usage is TRBV9 and J usage is TRBJ2-2, with D possibly matching TRBD2 (6 bases). Germline values: CDR1 SGDLS, CDR2 YYNGEE. The CDR3 has 17 residues. Trimming cost V 4 bases and J 8 bases, with 24 bases left between them.

CDR3 residues: CASSFLGRETEAFF. CDR3 nucleotides: TGTGCCAGCAGCTTTCTCGGCAGGGAAACTGAAGCTTTCTTT. This chain uses TRBV11-2 with TRBJ1-1, with D perhaps TRBD1 (5 bases). Germline CDR1 reads SGHAT; CDR2 reads FQNNGV. The CDR3 contains 14 residues. V was shortened by 3 bases and J by 5 bases, with 13 bases between the two germline ends.

This clone has only one observation. V is TRBV5-1 and J is TRBJ2-7; 8 bases match TRBD2. This CDR3 region has 16 residues. Trimming removed 3 bases from V and 1 base from J; junction bases left unmatched: 9. Germline assignment: CDR1 SGHRS and CDR2 YFSETQ. The CDR3 loop is CASSSARLAPSYEQYF. CDR3 bases: TGCGCCAGCAGCTCCGCGAGACTAGCGCCTTCCTACGAGCAGTACTTC.

DNA for the CDR3: TGCGCCAGCAGCCAATACATATCCACTGAAGCTTTCTTT. Translated, it gives CASSQYISTEAFF. The chain combines TRBV4-3 with TRBJ1-1, with D hard to call. Between the trimmed V and J ends, which lost 2 bases and 4 bases, there was a span of 8 bases. The CDR3 is 13 amino acids. Germline loops: CDR1 LGHNA, CDR2 YSLEER.

This sequence joins TRBV7-9 and TRBJ1-1, with D perhaps matching TRBD1 (5 bases). Germline CDR1 is SEHNR and CDR2 is FQNEAQ (reference sequence). The ends were cut back, 2 bases at V and 1 base at J, with 5 bases in the middle. The CDR3 has 13 amino acids. In DNA form, the CDR3 reads TGTGCCAGCAGCTTAACAGGGAACACTGAAGCTTTCTTT. It translates to CASSLTGNTEAFF.

This rearrangement joins TRBV7-9 to TRBJ1-4; D is unclear. Germline V gene lookup returns CDR1 SEHNR and CDR2 FQNEAQ (reference sequence). This CDR3 comprises 16 residues. Trimming removed 5 bases from V and 5 bases from J, with 18 bases in between. The CDR3 DNA sequence: TGTGCCAGCAGCCTCCCGCTTGTAACTGCCAATGAAAAACTGTTTTTT. Residues: CASSLPLVTANEKLFF.

The chain is built from TRBV20-1 and TRBJ2-1, with D perhaps TRBD2 (5 bases). V was pared by 4 bases and J by 9 bases, with 10 bases between. Looked up from germline, CDR1 is DFQATT and CDR2 is SNEGSKA (reference sequence). This CDR3 is 11 amino acids long. CDR3 amino acids: CSATGGGEQFF. The CDR3 DNA reads as TGCAGTGCTACAGGAGGAGGTGAGCAGTTCTTC.

The CDR3 reads CASSQEGGGQPQHF. The CDR3 bases are TGCGCCAGCAGCCAAGAGGGAGGGGGTCAGCCCCAGCATTTT. V usage is TRBV4-1 and J usage is TRBJ1-5; tentative D call: TRBD1 (6 bases). V gave up 0 bases and J gave up 6 bases, with 9 bases separating them. Germline V gives CDR1 MGHRA, CDR2 YSYEKL. CDR3 size: 14 residues.

The V call is TRBV27, the J call TRBJ1-2; no definite D call. The CDR3 consists of 14 residues. Germline V lookup: CDR1 MNHEY, CDR2 SMNVEV (reference sequence). V was clipped by 3 bases and J by 8 bases, with 16 bases between them. CDR3 DNA: TGTGCCAGCAGTTTTTCCGGACTGGTCGAAGGCTACACCTTC. This translates into CASSFSGLVEGYTF.

The sample holds one count of this clone. This chain's CDR3 is CASSQERGYGYTF. CDR3 sequence (DNA): TGCGCCAGCAGCCAAGAGAGGGGGTACGGCTACACCTTC. The rearrangement uses TRBV4-3 and TRBJ1-2, with D possibly TRBD1 on 6 matching bases. CDR1 LGHNA and CDR2 YSLEER come from the germline V gene. This CDR3 region has 13 residues. With 0 bases removed from V and 8 bases from J, the gap between germline ends came to 10 bases.

The V call is TRBV23-1, the J call TRBJ2-7, with 13 positions matching TRBD2. TRBV23-1 is an ORF; its function is uncertain. J was trimmed by 6 bases and V by 3 bases; bases with no gene match: 17. The CDR3 extends over 19 amino acids. In DNA, the CDR3 is TGCGCCAGCAGTCACCACGGAGAGGGGACTAGCGGGATAGAGTCCGAGCAGTACTTC. It translates to CASSHHGEGTSGIESEQYF.

V and J are TRBV5-4 and TRBJ2-5; 7 nucleotides align to TRBD2. J gave up 5 bases and V 6 bases, and 10 bases lay outside the gene matches. The CDR3 spans 14 residues. Per the germline V gene, CDR1 is SGHNT and CDR2 is YYREEE (reference sequence). The CDR3 nucleotides read TGTGCCAGCACTAAGGGACTATCCCAGGAGACCCAGTACTTC. This sequence encodes CASTKGLSQETQYF.

The chain joins TRBV4-1 to TRBJ2-3; no clear D gene. Germline values: CDR1 MGHRA, CDR2 YSYEKL. CDR3 size: 15 residues. The V gene lost 1 base and the J gene lost 4 bases, with 12 bases spanning the gap. Here the CDR3 reads CASSQGTTMSDTQYF. For the CDR3, the DNA is TGCGCCAGCAGCCAAGGTACAACTATGTCAGATACGCAGTATTTT.

The chain couples TRBV5-4 to TRBJ2-3; TRBD2 might be the D (5 bases). Between the trimmed V and J ends, which lost 4 bases and 2 bases, there was a span of 17 bases. Germline CDR1 is SGHNT and CDR2 is YYREEE (reference sequence). The CDR3 runs 16 residues. Written as DNA, the CDR3 is TGTGCCAGCAGCGTGGCACTAGAGGTCTACACAGATACGCAGTATTTT. It encodes CASSVALEVYTDTQYF.

The V and J genes are TRBV7-3 and TRBJ2-2; no clear D. The CDR3 is 13 amino acids. The V and J ends lost 2 bases and 5 bases respectively, with 6 bases between them. The germline V gene has CDR1 SGHTA and CDR2 FQGTGA. The CDR3 protein is CASSLYYTGELFF. The CDR3 nucleotides are TGTGCCAGCAGCTTATACTATACCGGGGAGCTGTTTTTT.